Sequencing of this TCR beta chain was carried out in a study of CD8+ T cells in alopecia areata. At the level of the study: Severity scoring for treated patients was based on the percentage of affected scalp area.

Points on this clone: The target antigen is unknown.

Described treatment: oral pan-JAK inhibitor, 5-10 mg twice daily. The sequencing template was cDNA reverse transcribed from extracted RNA. Generated by immunoSEQ multiplex PCR, the TCRdb table keeps only in-frame clones and is missing some. The sample holds under 150,000 clones, about 59% seen once. CDR3 length: 13 residues. The germline gives CDR1 SQVTM, CDR2 ANQGSEA. Trimming took off 5 bases at V and 3 bases at J, with 14 bases between the two ends. General study results and limits: Scalp samples also contribute reads from the resident alphabeta T cells found in normal skin. Scalp clonality dropped significantly under tofacitinib, as did expanded CD8+ top-100 clones. Lesional scalp exceeded normal scalp in clonality, especially in alopecia totalis/universalis.

Sequencing used CD4+ T cells sorted from blood, obtained at week 4, from a patient treated with tofacitinib. The V and J genes are TRBV29-1 and TRBJ2-7, with D perhaps being TRBD1 or TRBD2 (5 bases each). The origin of this receptor is a human donor with alopecia areata. In DNA form, the CDR3 reads TGCAGCGTTTCGTATGGGGGAAACTACGAGCAGTACTTC. It translates to CSVSYGGNYEQYF.